This paragraph reports one T cell receptor beta chain. This CDR3 spans 15 amino acids. Per the germline V gene, CDR1 is LNHNV and CDR2 is YYDKDF (reference sequence). Trimming removed 0 bases from V and 2 bases from J, with 10 bases in between. The data belong to a study of cytomegalovirus exposure and HLA in healthy donors. Study at large: From HLA-typed donors, an early data release held about 92 million unique TCRs. Among the roughly 400 genotyped donors, approximately 81% were placed in the Caucasian-associated ancestry cluster.

PCR was performed using 60 Vbeta and 13 Jbeta primers. The table came from immunoSEQ multiplex PCR; TCRdb's copy has only in-frame clones and leaves some out. The data hold some 160,000 clones, with over 75% observed a single time. The donors (healthy individuals) were bone marrow donors. The V and J genes are TRBV15 and TRBJ1-2; D not certain. The sample taken for sequencing was PBMCs. This clonotype was obtained from a woman aged 45-60 years in good health and CMV-seronegative. The CDR3 nucleotides are TGTGCCACCAGCAGAGAGGCCCGGGAGAACTATGGCTACACCTTC. This sequence encodes CATSREARENYGYTF.